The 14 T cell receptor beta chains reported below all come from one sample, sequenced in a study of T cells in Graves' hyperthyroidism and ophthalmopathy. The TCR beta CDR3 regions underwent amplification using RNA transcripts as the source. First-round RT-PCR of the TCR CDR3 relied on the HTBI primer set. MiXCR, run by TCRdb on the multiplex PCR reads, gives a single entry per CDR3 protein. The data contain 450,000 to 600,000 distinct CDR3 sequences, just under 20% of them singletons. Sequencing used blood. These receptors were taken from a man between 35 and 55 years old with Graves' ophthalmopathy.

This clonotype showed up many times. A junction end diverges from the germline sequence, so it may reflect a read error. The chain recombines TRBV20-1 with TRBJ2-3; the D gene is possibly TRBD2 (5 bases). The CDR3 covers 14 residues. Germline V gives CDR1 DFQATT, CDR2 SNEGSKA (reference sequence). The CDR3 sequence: CSARGPVRADTQYF. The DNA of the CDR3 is TGCAGTGCGAGAGGACCTGTGAGGGCAGATACGCAGTATTTT.

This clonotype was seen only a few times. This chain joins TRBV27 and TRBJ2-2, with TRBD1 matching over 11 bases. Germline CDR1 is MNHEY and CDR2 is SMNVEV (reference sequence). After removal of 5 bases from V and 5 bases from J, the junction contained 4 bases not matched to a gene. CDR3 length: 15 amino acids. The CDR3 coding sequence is TGTGCCAGCAGTCGCGGGACAGGGGGGACCGGGGAGCTGTTTTTT. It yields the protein CASSRGTGGTGELFF.

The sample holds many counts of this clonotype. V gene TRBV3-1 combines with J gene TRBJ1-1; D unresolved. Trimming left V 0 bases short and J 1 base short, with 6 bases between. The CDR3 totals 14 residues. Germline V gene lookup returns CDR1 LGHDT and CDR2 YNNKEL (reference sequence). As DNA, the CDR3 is TGTGCCAGCAGCCAAGAGGAAGGGAACACTGAAGCTTTCTTT. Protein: CASSQEEGNTEAFF.

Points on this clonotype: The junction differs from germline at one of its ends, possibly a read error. CDR3 protein: CASSLSGGSFTDTQYF. In DNA, the CDR3 is TGTGCCAGTAGCTTGTCAGGGGGGTCCTTCACAGATACGCAGTATTTT. The chain links TRBV13 to TRBJ2-3, with D possibly matching TRBD1 (7 bases). The CDR3 contains 16 residues. Germline CDR1 PRHDT, CDR2 FYEKMQ (reference sequence).

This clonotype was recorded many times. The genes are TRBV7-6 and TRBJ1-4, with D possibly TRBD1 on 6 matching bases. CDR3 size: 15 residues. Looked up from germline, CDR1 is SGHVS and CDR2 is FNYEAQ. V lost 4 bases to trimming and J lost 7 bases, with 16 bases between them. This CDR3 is CASSSDRTVGEKLFF. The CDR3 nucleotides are TGTGCCAGCAGCTCCGACAGGACTGTGGGTGAAAAACTGTTTTTT.

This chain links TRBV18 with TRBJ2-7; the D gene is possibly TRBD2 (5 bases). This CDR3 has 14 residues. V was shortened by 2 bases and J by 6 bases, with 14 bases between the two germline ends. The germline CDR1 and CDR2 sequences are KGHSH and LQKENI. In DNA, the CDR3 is TGTGCCAGCTCACCAATACTAGAGACGAGCGAGCAGTACTTC. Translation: CASSPILETSEQYF.

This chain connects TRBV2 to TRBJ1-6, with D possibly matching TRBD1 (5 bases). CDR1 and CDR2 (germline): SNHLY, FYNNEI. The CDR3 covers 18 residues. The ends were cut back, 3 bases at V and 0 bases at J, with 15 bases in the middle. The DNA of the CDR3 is TGTGCCAGCAGTGACAGACGGGGGGGAGGCTCCTATAATTCACCCCTCCACTTT. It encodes CASSDRRGGGSYNSPLHF.

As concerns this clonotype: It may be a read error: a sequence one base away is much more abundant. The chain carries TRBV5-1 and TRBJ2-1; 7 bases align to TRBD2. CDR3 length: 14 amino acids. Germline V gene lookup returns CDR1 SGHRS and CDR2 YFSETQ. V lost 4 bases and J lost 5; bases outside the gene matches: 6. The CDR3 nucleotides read TGCGCCAGCAGCCGTGGCGGGAGCAACAATGAGCAGTTCTTC. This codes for CASSRGGSNNEQFF.

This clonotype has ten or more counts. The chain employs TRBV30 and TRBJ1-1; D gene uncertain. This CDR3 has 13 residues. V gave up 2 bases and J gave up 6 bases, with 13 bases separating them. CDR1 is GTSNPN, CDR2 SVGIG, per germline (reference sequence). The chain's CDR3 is CAWSILDGAEAFF. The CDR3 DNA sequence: TGTGCCTGGAGTATCTTGGATGGGGCTGAAGCTTTCTTT.

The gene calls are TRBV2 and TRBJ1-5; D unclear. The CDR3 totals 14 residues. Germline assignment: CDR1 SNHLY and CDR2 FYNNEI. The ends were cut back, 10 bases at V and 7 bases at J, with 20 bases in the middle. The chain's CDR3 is CAIQTDGNGQPQHF. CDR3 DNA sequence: TGTGCCATCCAGACGGACGGGAACGGGCAGCCCCAGCATTTT.

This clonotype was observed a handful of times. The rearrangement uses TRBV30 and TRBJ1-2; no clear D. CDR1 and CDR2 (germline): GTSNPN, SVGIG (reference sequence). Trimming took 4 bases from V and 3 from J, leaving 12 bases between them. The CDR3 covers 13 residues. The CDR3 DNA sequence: TGTGCCTGGACCCCGGGAGAGCACTATGGCTACACCTTC. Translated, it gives CAWTPGEHYGYTF.

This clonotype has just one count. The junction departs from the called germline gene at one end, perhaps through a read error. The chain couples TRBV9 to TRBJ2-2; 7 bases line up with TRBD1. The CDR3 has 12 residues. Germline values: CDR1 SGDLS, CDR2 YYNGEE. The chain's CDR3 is CASRTGPRGASF. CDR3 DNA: TGTGCCAGCAGGACAGGGCCGAGGGGAGCTTCCTTT.

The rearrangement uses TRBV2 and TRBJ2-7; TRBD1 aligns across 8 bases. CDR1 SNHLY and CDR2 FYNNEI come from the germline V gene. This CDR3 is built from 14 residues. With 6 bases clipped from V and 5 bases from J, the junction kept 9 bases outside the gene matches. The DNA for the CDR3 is TGTGCCAGCAGGGATAGGACAGGGATCAACGAGCAGTACTTC. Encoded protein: CASRDRTGINEQYF.

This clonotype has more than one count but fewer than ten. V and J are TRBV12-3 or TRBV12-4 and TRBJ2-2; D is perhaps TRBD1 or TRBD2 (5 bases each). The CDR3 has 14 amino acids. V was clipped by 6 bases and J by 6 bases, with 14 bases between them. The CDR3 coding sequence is TGTGCCAGCAGAGGAGACAGTAGCGCCGGGGAGCTGTTTTTT. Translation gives CASRGDSSAGELFF.